These T cell receptor beta chains were read from a single sample in a study of T cell clones after liver transplantation. TCRdb's table, derived via immunoSEQ multiplex PCR, lists solely in-frame clones and lacks some. The data show roughly 65,000 clones, more than 85% seen once. The material sequenced was CD4+ T cells from blood, taken approximately 26 months after liver transplant. The receptors were gathered from a human patient who received a liver transplant. Some of the T cells may derive from the graft donor. Each CDR3 is given with its conserved first and last residue. A D gene is named only where the DNA matches it firmly. Clone size is shown for a subset of rows, as once, few, many or a class of expanded clone.

CDR3: CASRGLAGGSYNEQFF
DNA: TGTGCCAGCAGGGGACTAGCGGGGGGATCTTACAATGAGCAGTTCTTC
length: 16
J: TRBJ2-1
size: -
D: TRBD2
V: TRBV5-6

CDR3: CASSEQGPDTQYF
DNA: TGTGCCAGCAGTGAACAGGGCCCCGATACGCAGTATTTT
length: 13
J: TRBJ2-3
size: -
D: -
V: TRBV2

CDR3: CASSRTESYEQYF
DNA: TGTGCCAGCAGCCGGACAGAGTCCTACGAGCAGTACTTC
length: 13
J: TRBJ2-7
size: -
D: -
V: TRBV7-9

CDR3: CASSPRKGGEETQYF
DNA: TGTGCCAGCAGCCCCCGGAAAGGGGGCGAAGAGACCCAGTACTTC
length: 15
J: TRBJ2-5
size: -
D: TRBD1
V: TRBV4-2

CDR3: CASSWEQGAYGYTF
DNA: TGTGCCAGTAGTTGGGAACAGGGAGCCTATGGCTACACCTTC
length: 14
J: TRBJ1-2
size: -
D: -
V: TRBV19

CDR3: CASSAGMDRGAYNEQFF
DNA: TGCGCCAGCAGCGCTGGTATGGACAGGGGGGCATACAATGAGCAGTTCTTC
length: 17
J: TRBJ2-1
size: -
D: TRBD1
V: TRBV5-1

CDR3: CASSIARSAQPQHF
DNA: TGTGCCAGTAGTATTGCCAGGTCGGCTCAGCCCCAGCATTTT
length: 14
J: TRBJ1-5
size: -
D: -
V: TRBV19

CDR3: CASHEMGYGYTF
DNA: TGTGCCAGCCATGAGATGGGTTACGGCTACACCTTC
length: 12
J: TRBJ1-2
size: -
D: -
V: TRBV6-5

CDR3: CASSPEGGGYTF
DNA: TGTGCCAGCAGCCCTGAGGGGGGCGGCTACACCTTC
length: 12
J: TRBJ1-2
size: -
D: -
V: TRBV7-9

CDR3: CAWSPDRFSYGYTF
DNA: TGTGCCTGGAGTCCGGACAGGTTTAGCTATGGCTACACCTTC
length: 14
J: TRBJ1-2
size: few
D: TRBD1
V: TRBV30

CDR3: CASSGKDNSNTEAFF
DNA: TGTGCCAGTAGTGGGAAGGACAATTCGAACACTGAAGCTTTCTTT
length: 15
J: TRBJ1-1
size: -
D: -
V: TRBV19

CDR3: CASSLAPGGYSEKLFF
DNA: TGTGCCAGCAGCTTAGCGCCAGGGGGTTACAGTGAAAAACTGTTTTTT
length: 16
J: TRBJ1-4
size: -
D: TRBD1
V: TRBV7-2

CDR3: CSAKQGGGYTF
DNA: TGCAGTGCTAAACAGGGTGGTGGCTACACCTTC
length: 11
J: TRBJ1-2
size: -
D: -
V: TRBV20-1

CDR3: CASSPAWGEETQYF
DNA: TGCGCCAGCAGCCCGGCTTGGGGAGAAGAGACCCAGTACTTC
length: 14
J: TRBJ2-5
size: -
D: -
V: TRBV5-1

CDR3: CASSPDRVGSYEQYF
DNA: TGTGCCAGCAGTCCCGACAGGGTTGGGTCCTACGAGCAGTACTTC
length: 15
J: TRBJ2-7
size: -
D: TRBD1
V: TRBV28

CDR3: CASSVSSGGEGSAKLFF
DNA: TGTGCCAGCAGCGTCTCTTCGGGGGGCGAGGGTTCAGCAAAACTGTTTTTT
length: 17
J: TRBJ1-4
size: -
D: -
V: TRBV9

CDR3: CASSPDQTAGETQYF
DNA: TGTGCCAGCTCACCTGATCAGACAGCGGGAGAGACCCAGTACTTC
length: 15
J: TRBJ2-5
size: -
D: -
V: TRBV18

CDR3: CASSILQEQFF
DNA: TGCGCCAGCAGCATTCTTCAGGAGCAGTTCTTC
length: 11
J: TRBJ2-1
size: -
D: -
V: TRBV5-1

CDR3: CASNFDRGHTGELFF
DNA: TGTGCCAGCAATTTTGACAGGGGGCACACCGGGGAGCTGTTTTTT
length: 15
J: TRBJ2-2
size: -
D: TRBD1
V: TRBV2

CDR3: CASSDGWPADTQYF
DNA: TGTGCCAGCAGTGATGGATGGCCCGCAGATACGCAGTATTTT
length: 14
J: TRBJ2-3
size: -
D: -
V: TRBV25-1

CDR3: CASSFQGGRNEQFF
DNA: TGTGCCAGCAGTTTTCAAGGGGGGCGGAATGAGCAGTTCTTC
length: 14
J: TRBJ2-1
size: -
D: -
V: TRBV27

CDR3: CASSSRDTQYF
DNA: TGTGCCAGCAGTTCCAGGGATACGCAGTATTTT
length: 11
J: TRBJ2-3
size: few
D: -
V: TRBV4-2

CDR3: CAIREDIEGLGEAFF
DNA: TGTGCCATCAGAGAGGACATTGAGGGATTGGGTGAAGCTTTCTTT
length: 15
J: TRBJ1-1
size: -
D: -
V: TRBV10-3

CDR3: CASSPIGDRVSTADTQYF
DNA: TGTGCCAGCAGCCCGATTGGGGACAGGGTTTCCACTGCGGATACGCAGTATTTT
length: 18
J: TRBJ2-3
size: once
D: TRBD1
V: TRBV7-3

CDR3: CASSETGTGSTEAFF
DNA: TGCGCCAGCAGTGAGACCGGGACAGGGAGCACTGAAGCTTTCTTT
length: 15
J: TRBJ1-1
size: -
D: TRBD1
V: TRBV10-1

CDR3: CASANLYEQYF
DNA: TGTGCTAGTGCCAACCTCTACGAGCAGTACTTC
length: 11
J: TRBJ2-7
size: -
D: -
V: TRBV12-5

CDR3: CASSSGLAGYKETQYF
DNA: TGTGCCAGCAGCTCAGGACTAGCGGGTTATAAAGAGACCCAGTACTTC
length: 16
J: TRBJ2-5
size: -
D: TRBD2
V: TRBV7-2

CDR3: CASSVGASGNGGELFF
DNA: TGTGCCAGCAGCGTAGGCGCTAGCGGGAACGGCGGGGAGCTGTTTTTT
length: 16
J: TRBJ2-2
size: -
D: TRBD2
V: TRBV9

CDR3: CASSQETGGDYGYTF
DNA: TGTGCCAGCAGCCAAGAAACTGGGGGCGACTATGGCTACACCTTC
length: 15
J: TRBJ1-2
size: -
D: -
V: TRBV4-2

CDR3: CASRRTAGDGYTF
DNA: TGTGCCAGTAGAAGGACAGCTGGGGATGGCTACACCTTC
length: 13
J: TRBJ1-2
size: -
D: -
V: TRBV19

CDR3: CAWTLAGWTYGYTF
DNA: TGTGCCTGGACCCTCGCGGGGTGGACCTATGGCTACACCTTC
length: 14
J: TRBJ1-2
size: once
D: -
V: TRBV30

CDR3: CASSPSLGGDYGYTF
DNA: TGTGCCAGCAGCCCATCCCTTGGGGGGGACTATGGCTACACCTTC
length: 15
J: TRBJ1-2
size: -
D: -
V: TRBV5-4

CDR3: CASSLSPGTGETDTQYF
DNA: TGTGCCAGCAGCTTATCGCCCGGAACAGGGGAAACAGATACGCAGTATTTT
length: 17
J: TRBJ2-3
size: -
D: TRBD1
V: TRBV11-3

CDR3: CASSPGGFYEQYF
DNA: TGTGCCAGCAGCCCCGGAGGGTTCTACGAGCAGTACTTC
length: 13
J: TRBJ2-7
size: -
D: -
V: TRBV2

CDR3: CATSTGQGYEQYF
DNA: TGTGCCACCAGCACAGGACAGGGGTACGAGCAGTACTTC
length: 13
J: TRBJ2-7
size: -
D: TRBD1
V: TRBV15

CDR3: CASSWGGKLFF
DNA: TGTGCCAGCAGTTGGGGCGGAAAACTGTTTTTT
length: 11
J: TRBJ1-4
size: -
D: -
V: TRBV6-5

CDR3: CASSIELAGGNYEQYF
DNA: TGTGCCAGTAGTATCGAGCTAGCGGGAGGAAACTACGAGCAGTACTTC
length: 16
J: TRBJ2-7
size: -
D: TRBD2
V: TRBV19

CDR3: CSVRFPGTHEQYF
DNA: TGCAGCGTTCGGTTCCCGGGGACCCACGAGCAGTACTTC
length: 13
J: TRBJ2-7
size: -
D: -
V: TRBV29-1

CDR3: CASRQRGGDRPYEQYF
DNA: TGTGCCAGCCGCCAAAGGGGAGGGGACAGACCCTACGAGCAGTACTTC
length: 16
J: TRBJ2-7
size: -
D: -
V: TRBV28

CDR3: CASVLAFF
DNA: TGTGCTAGTGTCTTGGCTTTCTTT
length: 8
J: TRBJ1-1
size: -
D: -
V: TRBV12-5

CDR3: CASSLLMGLQETQYF
DNA: TGCGCCAGCAGCCTCCTAATGGGTCTACAAGAGACCCAGTACTTC
length: 15
J: TRBJ2-5
size: -
D: -
V: TRBV5-1

CDR3: CASSIIPPPSNTEAFF
DNA: TGTGCCAGTAGTATAATCCCACCTCCCTCAAACACTGAAGCTTTCTTT
length: 16
J: TRBJ1-1
size: -
D: -
V: TRBV19

CDR3: CASSLGLAGGVQETQYF
DNA: TGCGCCAGCAGCTTGGGGCTAGCGGGAGGGGTCCAAGAGACCCAGTACTTC
length: 17
J: TRBJ2-5
size: once
D: TRBD2
V: TRBV5-1

CDR3: CASSIEGLYYGYTF
DNA: TGTGCCAGTAGTATAGAAGGGCTCTACTATGGCTACACCTTC
length: 14
J: TRBJ1-2
size: -
D: -
V: TRBV19

CDR3: CASSLAPAGGQETQYF
DNA: TGCGCCAGCAGCTTGGCCCCAGCGGGAGGCCAAGAGACCCAGTACTTC
length: 16
J: TRBJ2-5
size: -
D: TRBD2
V: TRBV5-1

CDR3: CASSLGGSNTGELFF
DNA: TGTGCCAGCAGCTTGGGCGGGAGTAACACCGGGGAGCTGTTTTTT
length: 15
J: TRBJ2-2
size: -
D: TRBD2
V: TRBV11-1

CDR3: CAISESSGIGTDTQYF
DNA: TGTGCCATCAGTGAGTCTAGCGGGATAGGTACAGATACGCAGTATTTT
length: 16
J: TRBJ2-3
size: -
D: TRBD2
V: TRBV10-3

CDR3: CASSPVGSQETQYF
DNA: TGCGCCAGCAGCCCGGTGGGGTCCCAAGAGACCCAGTACTTC
length: 14
J: TRBJ2-5
size: -
D: -
V: TRBV5-1

CDR3: CSVSGNSNQPQHF
DNA: TGCAGCGTTAGCGGGAACAGCAATCAGCCCCAGCATTTT
length: 13
J: TRBJ1-5
size: -
D: -
V: TRBV29-1

CDR3: CASSNVTSGRQDEQYF
DNA: TGTGCCAGCAGCAATGTGACTAGCGGGAGGCAAGACGAGCAGTACTTC
length: 16
J: TRBJ2-7
size: -
D: -
V: TRBV21-1

CDR3: CASSHSTSGTYNEQFF
DNA: TGTGCCAGCAGCCACTCGACTAGCGGGACTTACAATGAGCAGTTCTTC
length: 16
J: TRBJ2-1
size: -
D: TRBD2
V: TRBV11-3

CDR3: CASSPRLAGGGHEQFF
DNA: TGTGCCAGCTCCCCCCGCTTAGCGGGAGGCGGTCATGAGCAGTTCTTC
length: 16
J: TRBJ2-1
size: -
D: TRBD2
V: TRBV18

CDR3: CASSLSASSGVYNEQFF
DNA: TGTGCCAGCAGCTTATCGGCTTCTAGCGGGGTATACAATGAGCAGTTCTTC
length: 17
J: TRBJ2-1
size: -
D: TRBD2
V: TRBV7-2

CDR3: CASSISRTGGADTQYF
DNA: TGTGCCAGTAGTATCTCTCGGACAGGGGGCGCAGATACGCAGTATTTT
length: 16
J: TRBJ2-3
size: -
D: TRBD1
V: TRBV19

CDR3: CSVSWGGSGTSNYGYTF
DNA: TGCAGCGTTTCCTGGGGGGGCAGCGGAACATCGAACTATGGCTACACCTTC
length: 17
J: TRBJ1-2
size: -
D: -
V: TRBV29-1

CDR3: CASSFTKTANNSPLHF
DNA: TGTGCCAGCAGTTTCACAAAGACAGCCAATAATTCACCCCTCCACTTT
length: 16
J: TRBJ1-6
size: -
D: -
V: TRBV27

CDR3: CASSKRDPATTSGIAYEQYF
DNA: TGTGCCAGCAGCAAAAGGGACCCCGCCACTACTAGCGGGATTGCCTACGAGCAGTACTTC
length: 20
J: TRBJ2-7
size: -
D: -
V: TRBV21-1

CDR3: CASSSGGGMNTEAFF
DNA: TGCGCCAGCAGCTCCGGGGGAGGGATGAACACTGAAGCTTTCTTT
length: 15
J: TRBJ1-1
size: -
D: -
V: TRBV5-1

CDR3: CASSRGGAGQPQHF
DNA: TGTGCCAGCAGCAGAGGGGGCGCGGGGCAGCCCCAGCATTTT
length: 14
J: TRBJ1-5
size: -
D: TRBD1
V: TRBV7-2

CDR3: CASRLGVGTSGRTDTQYF
DNA: TGTGCCAGCAGATTAGGTGTTGGGACTAGCGGTAGGACAGATACGCAGTATTTT
length: 18
J: TRBJ2-3
size: -
D: TRBD2
V: TRBV11-2